This TCR beta chain derives from a study of tumor-infiltrating lymphocytes in primary liver carcinoma. Unsorted bulk tissue of about 18-32 mg yielded co-extracted RNA and DNA. Five separate regions per tumor were sampled. From 450 to 550 ng total RNA, TCR beta cDNA was generated with a primer in the constant region. Generation of the TCR beta libraries relied on three nested multiplex PCR rounds using slightly modified ARM-PCR. TRBV1-TRBV30 forward primers paired with a C-beta reverse primer were used in the first two PCR rounds, which ran approximately 11 cycles each. Each CDR3 protein is one row after TCRdb ran MiXCR on the multiplex PCR reads. Here the sample spans around 40,000 distinct CDR3 sequences, 65% to 85% being singletons. Germline V gives CDR1 SGHVS, CDR2 FQNEAQ. The CDR3 contains 17 residues. As concerns this clonotype: One end of the junction fails to match germline, which may point to a read error.

The source is a middle-aged man with primary liver carcinoma and hepatitis B virus infection. The V and J genes are TRBV7-8 and TRBJ2-6, with TRBD1 as a possible D gene (6 bases). The sequenced sample was liver tumor tissue from sampling region 2. Regarding subset: tumor region T2, inferior pole. CDR3 DNA sequence: TGTGCCAGCAGCCAACGGGACAATACCTCTGGGGCCAACGTCCTGACCTTC. It specifies CASSQRDNTSGANVLTF.